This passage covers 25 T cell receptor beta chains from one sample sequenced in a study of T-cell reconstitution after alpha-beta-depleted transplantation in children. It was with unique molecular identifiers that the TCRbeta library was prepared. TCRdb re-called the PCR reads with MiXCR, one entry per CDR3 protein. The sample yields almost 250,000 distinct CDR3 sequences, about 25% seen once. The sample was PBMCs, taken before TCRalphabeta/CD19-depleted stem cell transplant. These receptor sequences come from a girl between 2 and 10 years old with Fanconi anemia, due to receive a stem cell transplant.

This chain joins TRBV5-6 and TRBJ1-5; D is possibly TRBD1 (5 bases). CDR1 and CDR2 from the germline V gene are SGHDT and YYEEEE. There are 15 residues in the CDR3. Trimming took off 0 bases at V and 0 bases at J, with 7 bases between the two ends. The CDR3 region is CASSLAGYSNQPQHF. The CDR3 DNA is TGTGCCAGCAGCTTGGCAGGGTATAGCAATCAGCCCCAGCATTTT. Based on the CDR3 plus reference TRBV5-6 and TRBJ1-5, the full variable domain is DAGVTQSPTHLIKTRGQQVTLRCSPKSGHDTVSWYQQALGQGPQFIFQYYEEEERQRGNFPDRFSGHQFPNYSSELNVNALLLGDSALYLCASSLAGYSNQPQHFGDGTRLSIL.

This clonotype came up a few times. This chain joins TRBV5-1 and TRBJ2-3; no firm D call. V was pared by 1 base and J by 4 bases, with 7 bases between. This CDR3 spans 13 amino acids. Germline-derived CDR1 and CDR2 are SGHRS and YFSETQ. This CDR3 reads CASSLLSADTQYF. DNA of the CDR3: TGCGCCAGCAGCTTGTTAAGCGCAGATACGCAGTATTTT.

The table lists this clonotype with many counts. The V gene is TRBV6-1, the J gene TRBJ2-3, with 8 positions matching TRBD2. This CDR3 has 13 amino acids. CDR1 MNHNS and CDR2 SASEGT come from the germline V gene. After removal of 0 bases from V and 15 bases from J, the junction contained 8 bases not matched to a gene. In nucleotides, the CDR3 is TGTGCCAGCAGTGAAGCGCACGGGAGGGCGTTTTATTTT. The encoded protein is CASSEAHGRAFYF.

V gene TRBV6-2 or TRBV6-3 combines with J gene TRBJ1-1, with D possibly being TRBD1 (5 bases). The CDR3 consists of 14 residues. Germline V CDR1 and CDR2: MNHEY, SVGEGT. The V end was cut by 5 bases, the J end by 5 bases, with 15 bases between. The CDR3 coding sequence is TGTGCCAGCAGTCTAGGGGTGTTAGCGACTGAAGCTTTCTTT. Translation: CASSLGVLATEAFF.

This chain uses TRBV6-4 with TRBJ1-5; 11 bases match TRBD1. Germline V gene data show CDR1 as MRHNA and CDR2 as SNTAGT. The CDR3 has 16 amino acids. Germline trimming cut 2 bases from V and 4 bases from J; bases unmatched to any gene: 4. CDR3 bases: TGTGCCAGCAGTGACGCCCGGGACAGGGGGAATCAGCCCCAGCATTTT. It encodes CASSDARDRGNQPQHF.

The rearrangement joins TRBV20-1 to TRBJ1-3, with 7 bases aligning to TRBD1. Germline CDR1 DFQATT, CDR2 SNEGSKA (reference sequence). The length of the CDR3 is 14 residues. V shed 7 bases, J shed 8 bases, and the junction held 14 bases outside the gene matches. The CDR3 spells CSVLGIQGGHTIYF. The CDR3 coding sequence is TGCAGTGTTCTGGGGATCCAGGGGGGGCACACCATATATTTT.

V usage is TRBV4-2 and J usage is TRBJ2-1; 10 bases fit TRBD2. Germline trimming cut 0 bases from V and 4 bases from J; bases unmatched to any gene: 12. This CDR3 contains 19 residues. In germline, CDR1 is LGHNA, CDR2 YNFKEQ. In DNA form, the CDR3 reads TGTGCCAGCAGCCAAGATGGGGTTTCTAGCGGGAGAGGGTACAATGAGCAGTTCTTC. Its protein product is CASSQDGVSSGRGYNEQFF.

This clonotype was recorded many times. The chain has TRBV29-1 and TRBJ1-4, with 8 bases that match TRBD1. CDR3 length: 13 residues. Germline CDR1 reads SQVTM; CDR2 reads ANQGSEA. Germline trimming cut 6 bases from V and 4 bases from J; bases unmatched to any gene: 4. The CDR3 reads CSVETGVNEKLFF. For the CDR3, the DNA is TGCAGCGTGGAGACAGGGGTTAATGAAAAACTGTTTTTT. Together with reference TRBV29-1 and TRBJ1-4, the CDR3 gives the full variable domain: SAVISQKPSRDICQRGTSLTIQCQVDSQVTMMFWYRQQPGQSLTLIATANQGSEATYESGFVIDKFPISRPNLTFSTLTVSNMSPEDSSIYLCSVETGVNEKLFFGSGTQLSVL.

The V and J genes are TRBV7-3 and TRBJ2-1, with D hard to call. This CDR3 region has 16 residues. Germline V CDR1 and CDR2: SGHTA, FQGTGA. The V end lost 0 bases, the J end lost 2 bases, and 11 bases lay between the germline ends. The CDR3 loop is CASSLTPGTTYNEQFF. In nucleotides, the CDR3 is TGTGCCAGCAGCTTAACTCCGGGTACTACCTACAATGAGCAGTTCTTC.

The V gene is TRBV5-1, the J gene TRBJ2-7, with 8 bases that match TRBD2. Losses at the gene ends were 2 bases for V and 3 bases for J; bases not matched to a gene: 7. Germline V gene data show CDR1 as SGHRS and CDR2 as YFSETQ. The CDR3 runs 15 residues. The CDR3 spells CASSFLSGMGYEQYF. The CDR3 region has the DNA TGCGCCAGCAGCTTCCTTAGCGGGATGGGCTACGAGCAGTACTTC.

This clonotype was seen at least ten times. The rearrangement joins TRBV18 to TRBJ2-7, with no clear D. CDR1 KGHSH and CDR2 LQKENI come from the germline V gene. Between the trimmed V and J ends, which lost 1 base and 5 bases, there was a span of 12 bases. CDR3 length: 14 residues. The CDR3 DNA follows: TGTGCCAGCTCACCACGGCAAGGGCAGAACGAGCAGTACTTC. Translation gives CASSPRQGQNEQYF.

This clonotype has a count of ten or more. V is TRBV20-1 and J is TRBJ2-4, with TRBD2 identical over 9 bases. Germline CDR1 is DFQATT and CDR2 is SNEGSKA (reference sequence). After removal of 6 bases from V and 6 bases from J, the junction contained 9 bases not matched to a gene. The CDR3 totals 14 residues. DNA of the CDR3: TGCAGTGCCCCCGGACTAGCGATGGGAAACATTCAGTACTTC. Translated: CSAPGLAMGNIQYF.

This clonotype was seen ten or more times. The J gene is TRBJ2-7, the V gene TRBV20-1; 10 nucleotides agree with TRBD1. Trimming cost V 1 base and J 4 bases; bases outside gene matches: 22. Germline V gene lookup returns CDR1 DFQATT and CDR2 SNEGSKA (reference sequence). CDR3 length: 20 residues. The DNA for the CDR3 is TGCAGTGCTAGAGCGAGACAGGGGGCGGCGAATTACGCTAACTGGTACGAGCAGTACTTC. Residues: CSARARQGAANYANWYEQYF.

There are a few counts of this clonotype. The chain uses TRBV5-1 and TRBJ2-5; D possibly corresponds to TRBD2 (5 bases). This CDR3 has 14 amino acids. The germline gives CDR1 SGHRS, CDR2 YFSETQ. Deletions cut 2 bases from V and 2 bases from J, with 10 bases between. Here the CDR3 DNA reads TGCGCCAGCAGCTTAATGAGGGTTCAAGAGACCCAGTACTTC. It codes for CASSLMRVQETQYF.

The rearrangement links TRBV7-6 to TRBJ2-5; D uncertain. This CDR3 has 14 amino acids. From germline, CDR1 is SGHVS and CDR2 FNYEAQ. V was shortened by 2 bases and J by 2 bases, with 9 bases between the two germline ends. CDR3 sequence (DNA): TGTGCCAGCAGCTTATTTAGTCGTCAAGAGACCCAGTACTTC. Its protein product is CASSLFSRQETQYF. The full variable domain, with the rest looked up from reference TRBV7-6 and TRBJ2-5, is GAGVSQSPRYKVTKRGQDVALRCDPISGHVSLYWYRQALGQGPEFLTYFNYEAQQDKSGLPNDRFSAERPEGSISTLTIQRTEQRDSAMYRCASSLFSRQETQYFGPGTRLLVL.

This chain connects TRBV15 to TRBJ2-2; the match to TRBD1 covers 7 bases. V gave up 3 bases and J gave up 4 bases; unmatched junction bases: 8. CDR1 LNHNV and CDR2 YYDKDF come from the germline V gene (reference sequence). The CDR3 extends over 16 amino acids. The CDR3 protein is CATSRPTGVGTGELFF. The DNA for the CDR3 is TGTGCCACCAGCAGGCCTACAGGGGTTGGCACCGGGGAGCTGTTTTTT.

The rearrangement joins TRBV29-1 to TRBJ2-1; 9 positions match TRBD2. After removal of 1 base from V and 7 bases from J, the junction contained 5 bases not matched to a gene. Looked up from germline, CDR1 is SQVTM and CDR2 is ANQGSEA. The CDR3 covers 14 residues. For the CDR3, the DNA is TGCAGCGTTGAAGGGGGTAGCGGGGGTAATGAGCAGTTCTTC. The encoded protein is CSVEGGSGGNEQFF.

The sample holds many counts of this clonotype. In nucleotides, the CDR3 is TGCAGTGCTAGAAGAAGTAGCGGGGGCCGCACAGATACGCAGTATTTT. Encoded protein: CSARRSSGGRTDTQYF. J is TRBJ2-3 and V is TRBV20-1; TRBD2 agrees at 9 bases. CDR3 size: 16 residues. Unmatched junction bases numbered 7, after V lost 2 bases and J lost 1 base. CDR1 is DFQATT and CDR2 is SNEGSKA in the germline V gene (reference sequence).

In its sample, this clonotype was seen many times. CDR3 sequence (DNA): TGTGCCAGCAGCCACCATGCCGGGACTAGGAGCGGGAATGAGCAGTTCTTC. It translates to CASSHHAGTRSGNEQFF. The V and J genes are TRBV14 and TRBJ2-1; 8 positions match TRBD2. The V gene's germline CDR1 is SGHDN and CDR2 FVKESK. The trim removed 3 bases at V and 7 bases at J, leaving 14 bases unmatched. This CDR3 has 17 residues.

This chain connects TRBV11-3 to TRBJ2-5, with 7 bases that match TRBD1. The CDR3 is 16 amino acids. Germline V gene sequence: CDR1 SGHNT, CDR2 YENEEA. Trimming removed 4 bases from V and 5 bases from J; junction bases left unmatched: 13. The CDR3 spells CASSSGYRTGDETQYF. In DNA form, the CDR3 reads TGTGCCAGCAGCTCGGGTTACAGGACAGGCGATGAGACCCAGTACTTC.

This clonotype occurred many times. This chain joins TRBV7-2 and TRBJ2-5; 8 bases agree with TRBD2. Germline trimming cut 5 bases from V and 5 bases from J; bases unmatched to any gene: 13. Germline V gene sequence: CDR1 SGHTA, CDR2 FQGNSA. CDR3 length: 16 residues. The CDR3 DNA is TGTGCCAGCAGCAAACAACTAGCGGTGCTCAGGGAGACCCAGTACTTC. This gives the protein CASSKQLAVLRETQYF.

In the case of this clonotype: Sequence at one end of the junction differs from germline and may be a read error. The CDR3 loop is CASSPFVAGGSHNEQFF. The CDR3 region has the DNA TGTGCCAGCAGCCCATTCGTAGCGGGAGGCTCCCACAATGAGCAGTTCTTC. The chain joins TRBV7-3 to TRBJ2-1; 10 positions match TRBD2. The CDR3 consists of 17 residues. The germline CDR1 and CDR2 sequences are SGHTA and FQGTGA.

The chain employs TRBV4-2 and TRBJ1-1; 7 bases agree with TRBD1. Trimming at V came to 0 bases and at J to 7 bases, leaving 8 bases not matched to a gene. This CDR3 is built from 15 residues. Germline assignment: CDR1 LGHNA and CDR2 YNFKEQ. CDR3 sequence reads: CASSQDWGQTLEAFF. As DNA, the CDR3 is TGTGCCAGCAGCCAAGATTGGGGACAGACCCTTGAAGCTTTCTTT.

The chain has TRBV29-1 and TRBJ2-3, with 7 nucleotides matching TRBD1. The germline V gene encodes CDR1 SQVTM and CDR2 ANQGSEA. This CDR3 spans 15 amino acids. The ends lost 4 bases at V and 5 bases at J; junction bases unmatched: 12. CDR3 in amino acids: CSVVRTGNKKDTQYF. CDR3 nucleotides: TGCAGCGTTGTCCGGACAGGAAATAAGAAAGATACGCAGTATTTT.

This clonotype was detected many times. As DNA, the CDR3 is TGCAGTGCCAAAACAACATTACAGGGGGGGTTTTACGATGAGCAGTTCTTC. Its translation: CSAKTTLQGGFYDEQFF. The V gene is TRBV20-1, the J gene TRBJ2-1; maybe TRBD1 (8 bases). The germline gives CDR1 DFQATT, CDR2 SNEGSKA (reference sequence). This CDR3 is built from 17 residues. V was trimmed by 6 bases and J by 8 bases, leaving 29 bases between them.